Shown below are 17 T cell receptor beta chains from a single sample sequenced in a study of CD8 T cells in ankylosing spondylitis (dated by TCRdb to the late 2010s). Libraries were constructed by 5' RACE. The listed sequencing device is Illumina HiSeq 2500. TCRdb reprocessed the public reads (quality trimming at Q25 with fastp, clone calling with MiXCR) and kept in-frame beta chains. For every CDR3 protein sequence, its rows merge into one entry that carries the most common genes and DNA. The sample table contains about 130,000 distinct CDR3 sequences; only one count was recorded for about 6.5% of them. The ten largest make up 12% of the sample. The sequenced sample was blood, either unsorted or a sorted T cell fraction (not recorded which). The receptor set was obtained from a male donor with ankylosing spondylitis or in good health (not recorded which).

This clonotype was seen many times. CDR3 bases: TGTGCCAGCAGAGGGACAGGGACTGAAGCTTTCTTT. Translated, it gives CASRGTGTEAFF. This chain links TRBV7-2 with TRBJ1-1; 9 nucleotides line up with TRBD1. J was trimmed by 5 bases and V by 6 bases; bases with no gene match: 1. The CDR3 loop spans 12 amino acids. In germline, CDR1 is SGHTA, CDR2 FQGNSA. Full variable domain (outside the CDR3, taken from reference TRBV7-2 and TRBJ1-1): GAGVSQSPSNKVTEKGKDVELRCDPISGHTALYWYRQSLGQGLEFLIYFQGNSAPDKSGLPSDRFSAERTGGSVSTLTIQRTQQEDSAVYLCASRGTGTEAFFGQGTRLTVV.

CDR3 sequence (DNA): TGTGCCAGCAGCCCTCCGGAAACCGGGGAGCTGTTTTTT. Translating it yields CASSPPETGELFF. V usage is TRBV7-3 and J usage is TRBJ2-2; D not certain. The germline V and J ends were trimmed by 5 bases and 5 bases, with 9 bases remaining between them. This CDR3 is 13 amino acids long. Germline CDR1 and CDR2: SGHTA and FQGTGA.

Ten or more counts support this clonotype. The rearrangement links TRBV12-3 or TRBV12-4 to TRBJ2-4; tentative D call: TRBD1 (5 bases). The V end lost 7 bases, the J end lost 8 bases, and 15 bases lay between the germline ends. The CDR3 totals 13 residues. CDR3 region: CASTIPGLDIQYF. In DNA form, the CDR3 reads TGTGCCAGCACCATCCCAGGGTTGGACATTCAGTACTTC.

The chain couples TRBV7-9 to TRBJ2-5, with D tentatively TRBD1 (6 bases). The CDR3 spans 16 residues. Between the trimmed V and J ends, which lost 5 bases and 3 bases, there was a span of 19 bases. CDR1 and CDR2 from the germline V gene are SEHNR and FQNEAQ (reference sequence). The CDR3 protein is CASSLRPGQIEETQYF. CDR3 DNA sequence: TGTGCCAGCAGCCTTCGCCCCGGACAGATTGAAGAGACCCAGTACTTC. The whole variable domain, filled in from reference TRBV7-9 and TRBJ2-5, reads DTGVSQNPRHKITKRGQNVTFRCDPISEHNRLYWYRQTLGQGPEFLTYFQNEAQLEKSRLLSDRFSAERPKGSFSTLEIQRTEQGDSAMYLCASSLRPGQIEETQYFGPGTRLLVL.

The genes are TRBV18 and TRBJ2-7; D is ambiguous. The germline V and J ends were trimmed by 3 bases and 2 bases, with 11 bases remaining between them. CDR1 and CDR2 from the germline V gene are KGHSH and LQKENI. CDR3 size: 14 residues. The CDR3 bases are TGTGCCAGCTCACCTCCAGGTGGCACCTACGAGCAGTACTTC. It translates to CASSPPGGTYEQYF.

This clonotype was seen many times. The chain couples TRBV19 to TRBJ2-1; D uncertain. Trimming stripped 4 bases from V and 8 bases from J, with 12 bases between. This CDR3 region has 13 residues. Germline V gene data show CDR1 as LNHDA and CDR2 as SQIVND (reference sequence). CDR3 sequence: CASSTSPTYEQFF. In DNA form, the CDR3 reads TGTGCCAGTAGTACCTCCCCGACATATGAGCAGTTCTTC.

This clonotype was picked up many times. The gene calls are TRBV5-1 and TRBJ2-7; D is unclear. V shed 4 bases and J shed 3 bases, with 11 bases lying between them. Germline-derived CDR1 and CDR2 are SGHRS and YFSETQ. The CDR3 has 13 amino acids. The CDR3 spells CASSVGMGYEQYF. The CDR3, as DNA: TGCGCCAGCAGCGTTGGAATGGGCTACGAGCAGTACTTC.

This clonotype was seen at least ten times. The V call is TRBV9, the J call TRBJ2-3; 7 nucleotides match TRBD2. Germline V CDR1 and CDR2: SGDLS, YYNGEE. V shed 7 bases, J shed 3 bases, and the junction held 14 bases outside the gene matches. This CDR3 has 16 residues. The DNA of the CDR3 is TGTGCCAGCGGATGGGGAGCGGGGATAGGTACAGATACGCAGTATTTT. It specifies CASGWGAGIGTDTQYF. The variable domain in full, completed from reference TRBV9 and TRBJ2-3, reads DSGVTQTPKHLITATGQRVTLRCSPRSGDLSVYWYQQSLDQGLQFLIQYYNGEERAKGNILERFSAQQFPDLHSELNLSSLELGDSALYFCASGWGAGIGTDTQYFGPGTRLTVL.

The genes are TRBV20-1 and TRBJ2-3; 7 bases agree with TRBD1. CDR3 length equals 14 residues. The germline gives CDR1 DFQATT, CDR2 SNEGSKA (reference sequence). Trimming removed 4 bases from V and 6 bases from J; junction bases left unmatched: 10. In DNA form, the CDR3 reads TGCAGTGCTAAAAAAGGGGGCCTAAGGGATACGCAGTATTTT. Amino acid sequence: CSAKKGGLRDTQYF.

This chain's CDR3 is CASSSYREVYEQYF. The CDR3 bases are TGTGCCAGCAGCTCCTACAGGGAAGTCTACGAGCAGTACTTC. This chain connects TRBV11-2 to TRBJ2-7, with D perhaps TRBD1 (6 bases). The V gene's germline CDR1 is SGHAT and CDR2 FQNNGV. This CDR3 has 14 residues. The ends were cut back, 4 bases at V and 3 bases at J, with 13 bases in the middle.

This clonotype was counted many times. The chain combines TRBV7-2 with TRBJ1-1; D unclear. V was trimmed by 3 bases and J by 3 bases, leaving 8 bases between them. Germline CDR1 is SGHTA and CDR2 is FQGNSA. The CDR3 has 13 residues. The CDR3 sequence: CASSLGPYTEAFF. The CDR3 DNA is TGTGCCAGCAGCTTGGGTCCTTACACTGAAGCTTTCTTT.

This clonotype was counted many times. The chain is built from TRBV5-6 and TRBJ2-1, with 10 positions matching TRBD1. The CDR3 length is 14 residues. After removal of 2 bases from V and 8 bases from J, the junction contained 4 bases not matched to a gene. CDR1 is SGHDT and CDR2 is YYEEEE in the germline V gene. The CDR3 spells CASSFGTGVYEQFF. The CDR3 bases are TGTGCCAGCAGCTTCGGGACAGGGGTATATGAGCAGTTCTTC.

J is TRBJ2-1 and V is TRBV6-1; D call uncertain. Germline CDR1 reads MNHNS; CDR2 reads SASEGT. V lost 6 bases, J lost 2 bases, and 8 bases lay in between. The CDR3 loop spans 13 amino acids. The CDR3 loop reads CASSPQTYNEQFF. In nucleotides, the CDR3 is TGTGCCAGCAGCCCCCAGACCTACAATGAGCAGTTCTTC.

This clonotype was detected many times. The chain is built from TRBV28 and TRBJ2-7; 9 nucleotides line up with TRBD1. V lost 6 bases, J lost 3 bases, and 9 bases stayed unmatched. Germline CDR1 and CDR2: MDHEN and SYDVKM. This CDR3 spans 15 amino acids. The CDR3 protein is CASSGTGKPYYEQYF. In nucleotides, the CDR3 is TGTGCCAGCAGCGGGACAGGGAAGCCCTACTACGAGCAGTACTTC.

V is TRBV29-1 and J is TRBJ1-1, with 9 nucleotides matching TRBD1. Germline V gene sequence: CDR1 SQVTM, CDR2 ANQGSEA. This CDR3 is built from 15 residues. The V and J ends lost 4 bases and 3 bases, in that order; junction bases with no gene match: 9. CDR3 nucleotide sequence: TGCAGCGTTGTTTGGCTCGACAGGGGGTACACTGAAGCTTTCTTT. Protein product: CSVVWLDRGYTEAFF. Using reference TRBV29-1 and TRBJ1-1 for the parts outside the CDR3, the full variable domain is SAVISQKPSRDICQRGTSLTIQCQVDSQVTMMFWYRQQPGQSLTLIATANQGSEATYESGFVIDKFPISRPNLTFSTLTVSNMSPEDSSIYLCSVVWLDRGYTEAFFGQGTRLTVV.

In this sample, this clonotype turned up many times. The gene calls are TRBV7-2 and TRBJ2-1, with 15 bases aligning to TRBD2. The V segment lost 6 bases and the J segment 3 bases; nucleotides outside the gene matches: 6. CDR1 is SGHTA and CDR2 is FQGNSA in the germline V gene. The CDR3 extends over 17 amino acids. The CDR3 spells CASSPGLAGGFYNEQFF. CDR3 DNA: TGTGCCAGCAGTCCGGGACTAGCGGGAGGCTTCTACAATGAGCAGTTCTTC.

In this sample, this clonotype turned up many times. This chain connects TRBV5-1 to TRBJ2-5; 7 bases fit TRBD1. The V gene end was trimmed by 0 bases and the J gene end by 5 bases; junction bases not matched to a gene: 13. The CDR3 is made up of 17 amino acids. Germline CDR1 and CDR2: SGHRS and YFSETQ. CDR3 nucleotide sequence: TGCGCCAGCAGCTTGGAGCCCTCTTCGACAGGGATGGAGACCCAGTACTTC. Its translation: CASSLEPSSTGMETQYF.